This record looks at one TCR beta chain sequence and its context. The antigen is unknown. Donors were healthy HIV-negative adults without recent acute infections or vaccinations. The entry originates in a study of shared clonotypes between healthy human individuals. Findings and limits, study-wide: Rarefaction showed that sequencing of sorted subsets was incomplete (despite large depth).

TCRdb's table, derived via immunoSEQ multiplex PCR, lists solely in-frame clones and lacks some. The sample holds some 2,100,000 clones, 95% seen once. CDR1 is MNHEY and CDR2 is SVGAGI in the germline V gene. V shed 6 bases, J shed 2 bases, and the junction held 6 bases outside the gene matches. The CDR3 has 14 residues. This TCR was recovered from a man between 18 and 35 years old in good health. The sample taken for sequencing was naive CD4+ T cells sorted from blood. Subset: CD45RA+ positively selected. The genes are TRBV6-5 and TRBJ1-2, with 7 bases fitting TRBD1. CDR3 DNA sequence: TGTGCCAGCAGCCGAACACAGGGGAACTATGGCTACACCTTC. This encodes CASSRTQGNYGYTF.